Detailed here is one TCR beta chain. Its antigen is undetermined. The data belong to a study of Tregs in tolerant kidney transplant recipients. General study findings and limits: Expanding Tregs on activated donor B cells appeared to best identify donor-specific TCRbeta clones. Few patients were studied, so findings need validation in larger groups. Biological reproducibility was not directly addressed in this study.

Assay: immunoSEQ multiplex PCR; the TCRdb copy retains only in-frame clones and omits some. Of some 240,000 clones in the sample, more than 65% were seen once. Germline-derived CDR1 and CDR2 are MNHEY and SVGAGI. J was trimmed by 0 bases and V by 5 bases; bases with no gene match: 4. This CDR3 region has 14 residues. Unstimulated Tregs (CD4+CD25+CD127-) and CD4+CD25- non-Tregs were sorted from PBMCs. This TCR came from a human donor in good health. The rearrangement joins TRBV6-5 to TRBJ2-7; TRBD2 agrees at 7 bases. Sequenced: CD4+ T cells from blood. The CDR3 is CASSATSSSYEQYF. CDR3 in DNA: TGTGCCAGCAGTGCGACTAGCTCCTCCTACGAGCAGTACTTC.